The present entry profiles one T cell receptor (beta chain) with its context. This may stem from a read error, because a much larger clone lies one nucleotide away. This CDR3 region has 13 residues. Germline CDR1 MNHEY, CDR2 SVGAGI. Combining a sample-barcoded 5' primer with a J-beta primer mix, a second PCR ran for about 6 to 12 cycles. All samples gave at least 3 million CDR3-containing paired-end reads. One entry per CDR3 protein, called by TCRdb with MiXCR from the 5' RACE reads. The sample yields 550,000 to 600,000 distinct CDR3 sequences, around 48% seen once. This entry is derived from a study of blood T cells in healthy people across ages. Healthy Caucasians from Russia aged roughly 6 to 95 served as donors. Each sample provided at least 5.5 micrograms of extracted total RNA.

Material: blood. This sequence joins TRBV6-5 and TRBJ1-1, with a tentative D call TRBD1 (5 bases). This TCR was recovered from an elderly man in good health. The CDR3 is CAISRGGNTEAFF. CDR3 sequence (DNA): TGTGCCATCAGTCGGGGGGGAAATACTGAAGCTTTCTTT.